Below, one T cell receptor (beta chain) is given with its context. The clone's antigen remains unknown. No per-base quality is available; no much larger clone lies one base away. TCRbeta CDR3 regions were amplified from genomic DNA using the immunoSEQ Assay, a bias-controlled multiplex PCR. The study's own analysis went as follows. Nucleated cell counts per sample were estimated from amplification of reference gene primers within the assay. To quantify the absolute abundance of each unique TCRbeta CDR3 rearrangement, sequence reads were collapsed and filtered. Productive Simpson clonality was computed per sample as the square root of Simpson's diversity index over productive rearrangements. The immuneACCESS repertoire file appears here via TCRdb, limited to in-frame rearrangements. These files lack a portion of the clones; in checked studies, under half of the deficit traces to unresolved V genes, and the cause of the others is not known. D and trimming were read from the DNA, whereas the V and J calls and clone size are those reported in that table. The sample records some 21,000 clones, around 80% of which are singletons. The top ten clonotypes cover roughly 13% of the sample.

From a lookup of the germline V gene (reference sequence), CDR1 and CDR2 are LNHDA and SQIVND. The V end loses 3 bases and the J end loses 2 bases, and a stretch of 9 bases separates them. The CDR3 contains 14 residues, cysteine and phenylalanine counted. Left in the record is the CDR3 DNA by itself, 42 bases read in frame from the first base. This specimen belongs to a study of blood T cell repertoires in COVID-19 (dated by TCRdb to the early 2020s). General notes on the study: Samples from collaborators originated in the United States, Italy and Spain and spanned both the acute and convalescent phases of COVID-19. The prospective study material was composed of cDNA or gDNA derived from T cells, B-cell-depleted T cells, or PBMCs. The dataset comprised deeply sampled blood TCRbeta repertoires from subjects exposed to, actively infected with, or recovered from COVID-19. The repertoires were made available in a free public database intended to serve as a resource for research on the immune response to SARS-CoV-2. The samples were drawn from the first 160 participants of the ongoing ImmuneRACE study and from 950 to 1,500 subjects provided by 6 global collaborators. A de-identified subject ID, COVID-19 status, age in years and sex were almost always included in the sample metadata. Where available, HLA class I and class II types were taken from metadata supplied by the sample provider and were not determined by assay-based typing.

Whole blood was collected in K2EDTA tubes by collaborating institutions according to the institutions' own protocols. For TCRbeta analysis, collaborators shipped samples as frozen whole blood, isolated PBMCs, or DNA extracted from either of those sample types. Points the paper makes about the study in general: Clinical and demographic metadata were provided uncurated, with the amount varying by source and participant.

The sequenced sample was peripheral blood. This TCR was recovered from a man aged 60-69 years with active COVID-19. The chain is encoded by TRBV19 joined to TRBJ2-3, with the D gene not clear enough to name. The CDR3 protein is CASSIGQNTDTQYF. The sequenced DNA: TGTGCCAGTAGTATTGGGCAGAACACAGATACGCAGTATTTT. Where the CDR3 stops, the reference TRBV19 and TRBJ2-3 genes take over; the full variable domain is DGGITQSPKYLFRKEGQNVTLSCEQNLNHDAMYWYRQDPGQGLRLIYYSQIVNDFQKGDIAEGYSVSREKKESFPLTVTSAQKNPTAFYLCASSIGQNTDTQYFGPGTRLTVL.